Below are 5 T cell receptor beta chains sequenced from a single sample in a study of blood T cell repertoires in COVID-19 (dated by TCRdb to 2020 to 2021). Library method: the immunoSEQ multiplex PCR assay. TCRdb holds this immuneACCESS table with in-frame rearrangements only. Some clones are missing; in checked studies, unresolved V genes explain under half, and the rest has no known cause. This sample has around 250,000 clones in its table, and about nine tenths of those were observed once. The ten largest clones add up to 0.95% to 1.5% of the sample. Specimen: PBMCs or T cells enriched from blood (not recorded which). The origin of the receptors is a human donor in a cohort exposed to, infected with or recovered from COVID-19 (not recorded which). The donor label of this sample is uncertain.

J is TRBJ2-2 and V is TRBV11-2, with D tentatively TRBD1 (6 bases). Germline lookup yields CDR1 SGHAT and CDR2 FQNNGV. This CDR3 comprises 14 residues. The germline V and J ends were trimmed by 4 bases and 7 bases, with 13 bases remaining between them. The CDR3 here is CASSSVQGNGELFF. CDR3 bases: TGTGCCAGCAGCTCGGTACAGGGTAACGGGGAGCTGTTTTTT.

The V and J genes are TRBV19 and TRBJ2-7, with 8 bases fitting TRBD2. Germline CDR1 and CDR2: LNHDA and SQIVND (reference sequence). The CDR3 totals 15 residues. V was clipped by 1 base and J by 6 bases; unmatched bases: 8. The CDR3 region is CASSIGSGGNREQYF. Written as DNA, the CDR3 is TGTGCCAGTAGTATAGGGAGCGGGGGAAATCGCGAGCAGTACTTC.

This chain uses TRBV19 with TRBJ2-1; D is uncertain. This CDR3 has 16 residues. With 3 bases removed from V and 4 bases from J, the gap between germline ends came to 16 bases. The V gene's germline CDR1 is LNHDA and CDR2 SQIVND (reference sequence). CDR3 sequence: CASSISALASYNEQFF. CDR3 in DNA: TGTGCCAGTAGTATTTCCGCCCTGGCAAGTTACAATGAGCAGTTCTTC.

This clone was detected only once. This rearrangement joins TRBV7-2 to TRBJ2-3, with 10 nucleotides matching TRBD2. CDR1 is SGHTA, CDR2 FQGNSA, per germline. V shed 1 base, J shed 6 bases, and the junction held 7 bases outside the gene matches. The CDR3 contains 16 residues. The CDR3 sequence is CASSLGLAGVSDTQYF. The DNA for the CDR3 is TGTGCCAGCAGCTTAGGGCTAGCGGGGGTTTCGGATACGCAGTATTTT.

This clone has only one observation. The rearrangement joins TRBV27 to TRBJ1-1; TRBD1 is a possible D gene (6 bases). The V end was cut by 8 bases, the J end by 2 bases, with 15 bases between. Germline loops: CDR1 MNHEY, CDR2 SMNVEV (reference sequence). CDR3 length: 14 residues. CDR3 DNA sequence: TGTGCCAGCCAAAAAGGGGACACAAACACTGAAGCTTTCTTT. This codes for CASQKGDTNTEAFF.